This T cell receptor beta chain derives from a study of human T cells and chemical hapten exposure. TCRdb re-analysed the RACE reads in MiXCR, keeping a single row per CDR3 protein. This table holds 120,000 or so distinct CDR3 sequences, approximately 10% found once. Time point indicated: patch test 3, about 24 weeks after DPC sensitization. Treatment of the sample: therapeutic diphenylcyclopropenone sensitization with weekly scalp DPC. CDR3 size: 13 residues. Trimming shortened V by 9 bases and J by 4 bases, and 12 bases separated the two germline ends. Germline assignment: CDR1 LGHNA and CDR2 YNFKEQ.

Sequencing used whole blood, obtained in connection with sensitization to the hapten diphenylcyclopropenone (DPC). The source of this sequence is a woman between 50 and 59 years old with alopecia areata. Some clones in this sample may be carry-over from other donors' samples. The chain carries TRBV4-2 and TRBJ2-2; D is unresolved. DNA for the CDR3: TGTGCCAGTCTAGATTTAGGCACCGGGGAGCTGTTTTTT. It translates to CASLDLGTGELFF.